These 13 T cell receptor beta chains originate from one sample sequenced in a study of cytomegalovirus exposure and HLA in healthy donors. The PCR was carried out with 60 Vbeta primers and 13 Jbeta primers. The protocol was immunoSEQ multiplex PCR, while the TCRdb copy is restricted to in-frame clones and leaves out a portion. This table has 100,000 to 150,000 clones, over 65% appearing once. The sample comprised PBMCs. The receptors stem from a man aged 30-40 years in good health and CMV-seropositive.

CDR3 coding DNA: TGTGCCAGCAGCCCGGGGGGCGGTCTAACCTACGAGCAGTACTTC. Translated: CASSPGGGLTYEQYF. The chain carries TRBV5-4 and TRBJ2-7, with D tentatively TRBD2 (7 bases). V was cut by 4 bases and J by 2 bases, with 16 bases left in between. Germline values: CDR1 SGHNT, CDR2 YYREEE (reference sequence). CDR3 length: 15 amino acids.

The V and J genes are TRBV20-1 and TRBJ2-1; D call uncertain. The germline V and J ends were trimmed by 6 bases and 13 bases, with 16 bases remaining between them. Germline assignment: CDR1 DFQATT and CDR2 SNEGSKA (reference sequence). CDR3 length: 11 amino acids. Written as DNA, the CDR3 is TGCAGTGCCACCAACCCGGGTCCCCAGTTCTTC. Translation: CSATNPGPQFF.

This chain connects TRBV7-9 to TRBJ2-7; tentative D call: TRBD1 (6 bases). The CDR3 sequence is 17 residues long. The V gene's germline CDR1 is SEHNR and CDR2 FQNEAQ (reference sequence). Trimming removed 4 bases from V and 2 bases from J, with 21 bases in between. For the CDR3, the DNA is TGTGCCAGCAGCTACGGCCCAGAAAACAGGGTCCCCTACGAGCAGTACTTC. Residues: CASSYGPENRVPYEQYF.

This clone occurred a few times. The chain's CDR3 is CASSLTGSSGNTIYF. The DNA of the CDR3 is TGTGCCAGCAGCCTCACAGGGAGCTCTGGAAACACCATATATTTT. The chain uses TRBV6-6 and TRBJ1-3, with D perhaps TRBD1 (6 bases). This CDR3 has 15 residues. The ends were cut back, 6 bases at V and 0 bases at J, with 12 bases in the middle. The V gene's germline CDR1 is MNHNY and CDR2 SVGAGI (reference sequence).

The gene calls are TRBV30 and TRBJ2-5, with 8 nucleotides matching TRBD1. Germline lookup yields CDR1 GTSNPN and CDR2 SVGIG (reference sequence). CDR3 size: 16 residues. V dropped 2 bases and J dropped 2; count of bases not matched to a gene: 10. The CDR3 region is CAWSTGRTGRQETQYF. CDR3 DNA: TGTGCCTGGAGTACCGGGCGGACAGGGCGGCAAGAGACCCAGTACTTC.

This clone was recorded at least ten times. The V and J genes are TRBV2 and TRBJ2-7, with 8 bases aligning to TRBD1. V gave up 6 bases and J gave up 2 bases; unmatched junction bases: 6. Germline CDR1 reads SNHLY; CDR2 reads FYNNEI. The CDR3 extends over 14 amino acids. The CDR3 sequence is CASSGGQVTYEQYF. In DNA form, the CDR3 reads TGTGCCAGCAGCGGGGGACAGGTTACCTACGAGCAGTACTTC.

The J gene is TRBJ2-7, the V gene TRBV6-4; D might be TRBD1 (6 bases). The ends were cut back, 7 bases at V and 1 base at J, with 17 bases in the middle. This CDR3 has 15 residues. Looked up from germline, CDR1 is MRHNA and CDR2 is SNTAGT. For the CDR3, the DNA is TGTGCCAGCATCCAAACCGGACAGCCGTCCTACGAGCAGTACTTC. Protein: CASIQTGQPSYEQYF.

V and J are TRBV11-3 and TRBJ2-3; 9 nucleotides match TRBD1. Germline CDR1 and CDR2: SGHNT and YENEEA. This CDR3 contains 15 residues. J gave up 1 base and V 1 base, and 0 bases lay outside the gene matches. The chain's CDR3 is CASSLGTGGTDTQYF. CDR3 nucleotides: TGTGCCAGCAGCTTAGGGACAGGGGGCACAGATACGCAGTATTTT.

The rearrangement uses TRBV5-1 and TRBJ2-1; 9 nucleotides line up with TRBD2. With V trimmed by 6 bases and J by 6 bases, 16 bases remained unmatched. Germline CDR1 reads SGHRS; CDR2 reads YFSETQ. There are 17 residues in the CDR3. CDR3 loop: CASTRRREGRGSNEQFF. The CDR3 bases are TGCGCCAGCACCCGCCGGCGGGAGGGCCGCGGTTCCAATGAGCAGTTCTTC.

The chain joins TRBV5-1 to TRBJ2-7; TRBD1 agrees at 9 bases. With V trimmed by 3 bases and J by 2 bases, 3 bases remained unmatched. The CDR3 sequence is 14 residues long. CDR1 is SGHRS and CDR2 is YFSETQ in the germline V gene. This CDR3 reads CASSSGQGTYEQYF. Written as DNA, the CDR3 is TGCGCCAGCAGCTCGGGACAGGGCACCTACGAGCAGTACTTC.

The V gene is TRBV18, the J gene TRBJ2-3; 12 bases agree with TRBD2. The length of the CDR3 is 17 residues. CDR1 is KGHSH and CDR2 is LQKENI in the germline V gene. The J segment lost 4 bases and the V segment lost 5 bases, leaving 10 bases of the junction unmatched. CDR3: CASSSRLAGGSPDTQYF. CDR3 DNA sequence: TGTGCCAGCTCATCCCGCCTAGCGGGAGGGTCCCCAGATACGCAGTATTTT.

The CDR3 loop reads CASSWYLRQEAFF. For the CDR3, the DNA is TGTGCCAGCAGCTGGTACCTTCGACAGGAAGCTTTCTTT. This chain uses TRBV7-2 with TRBJ1-1, with D maybe TRBD1 (5 bases). The V and J ends lost 4 bases and 8 bases respectively, with 14 bases between them. CDR3 length: 13 amino acids. Germline loops: CDR1 SGHTA, CDR2 FQGNSA. The full variable domain, rest sourced from reference TRBV7-2 and TRBJ1-1, is GAGVSQSPSNKVTEKGKDVELRCDPISGHTALYWYRQSLGQGLEFLIYFQGNSAPDKSGLPSDRFSAERTGGSVSTLTIQRTQQEDSAVYLCASSWYLRQEAFFGQGTRLTVV.

The chain joins TRBV6-6 to TRBJ2-7; D perhaps matches TRBD1 (6 bases). This CDR3 spans 13 amino acids. Trimming cost V 7 bases and J 2 bases, with 12 bases left between them. Germline V gene lookup returns CDR1 MNHNY and CDR2 SVGAGI (reference sequence). CDR3 sequence reads: CASIQGNTYEQYF. The DNA of the CDR3 is TGTGCCAGCATCCAGGGGAATACCTACGAGCAGTACTTC.